This T cell receptor beta chain appears in the sequencing data of a study of spatial heterogeneity in lung cancer. About the research overall: Unique TCR and UMI combinations averaged more than ten appearances each in raw reads.

Time point specified: sample taken at primary tumor resection. One entry per CDR3 protein results from TCRdb running MiXCR on the 5' RACE reads. The repertoire has some 21,000 distinct CDR3 sequences, roughly 4.5% of them found once; the top ten carry over 7%. The CDR3 covers 15 residues. In germline, CDR1 is SGHKS, CDR2 YYEKEE (reference sequence). The V and J ends lost 0 bases and 7 bases, in that order; junction bases with no gene match: 7. This clonotype has a handful of counts. The rearrangement links TRBV5-5 to TRBJ2-1, with 7 bases aligning to TRBD2. Sample: PBMCs, taken at surgery. The clonotype originates from a male donor with early-stage non-small cell lung cancer. This CDR3 reads CASSLEFQGGNEQFF. The CDR3 DNA sequence: TGTGCCAGCAGCTTGGAATTCCAGGGAGGGAATGAGCAGTTCTTC. The whole variable domain, remainder taken from reference TRBV5-5 and TRBJ2-1, is DAGVTQSPTHLIKTRGQQVTLRCSPISGHKSVSWYQQVLGQGPQFIFQYYEKEERGRGNFPDRFSARQFPNYSSELNVNALLLGDSALYLCASSLEFQGGNEQFFGPGTRLTVL.